This T cell receptor beta chain stems from a study of shared clonotypes between healthy human individuals. This clone appeared a single time. The target antigen is unknown. Findings and limits, study-wide: Relative to memory subsets, naive subsets generally showed larger estimated richness. Despite large depth, sorted-subset datasets appeared incompletely sequenced.

Original data processing: Sequence data from immunoSEQ were junction-only and lacked quality scores; consequently, filtering differed. The assay was immunoSEQ multiplex PCR, and TCRdb's table has in-frame clones only and misses some. V and J calls and clone size are copied from that table; D and trimming were computed from the DNA. The table records more than 2 million clones, roughly 95% of them present only once. Looked up from germline, CDR1 is SGHDT and CDR2 is YYEEEE. This CDR3 comprises 15 residues. V shed 2 bases, J shed 7 bases, and the junction held 3 bases outside the gene matches. The naive CD8 subset, CD45RO-negative cells positively selected for CCR7, excluded terminally differentiated effector memory CD45RA+ cells. All the donors were Caucasian adults who lived in Nashville, Tennessee.

The receptor's source is a man aged 18 to 35 in good health. The rearrangement joins TRBV5-6 to TRBJ2-1, with 13 bases lining up with TRBD2. Sequenced input: naive CD8+ T cells sorted from blood. The CDR3 loop is CASSFLTSGGNEQFF. For the CDR3, the DNA is TGTGCCAGCAGCTTTTTGACTAGCGGGGGGAATGAGCAGTTCTTC.